The following is a T cell receptor (beta chain) sequence with its context. Most PBMC samples had around 0.5 ug input DNA in six replicates. Sequenced by immunoSEQ multiplex PCR; TCRdb stores in-frame clones only, minus some. The sample holds approximately 9,500 clones, around 68% seen once. The sample's time point: after neoadjuvant nivolumab, at surgical resection. These newly diagnosed stage II-IVA oral cavity squamous cell carcinoma patients had no prior systemic or radiation treatment. Patients had HPV-negative, locally advanced oral cavity squamous cell carcinoma. No culture or expansion preceded analysis of these blood cells. The sample originates from a study of neoadjuvant anti-PD-1 for oral cavity cancer. The specimen comprised PBMCs, sampled after nivolumab (anti-PD-1) treatment. This receptor was taken from a person aged 35 to 85 with oral cavity squamous cell carcinoma.

This CDR3 reads CASRTGLEKLFF. DNA for the CDR3: TGTGCCAGCCGGACAGGCTTAGAAAAACTGTTTTTT. J is TRBJ1-4 and V is TRBV19, with TRBD1 matching over 7 bases. Trimming removed 9 bases from V and 8 bases from J; junction bases left unmatched: 6. The germline gives CDR1 LNHDA, CDR2 SQIVND (reference sequence). The CDR3 extends over 12 amino acids. Supplemented by reference TRBV19 and TRBJ1-4, the full variable domain reads DGGITQSPKYLFRKEGQNVTLSCEQNLNHDAMYWYRQDPGQGLRLIYYSQIVNDFQKGDIAEGYSVSREKKESFPLTVTSAQKNPTAFYLCASRTGLEKLFFGSGTQLSVL.